This TCR beta chain was recorded in a study of shared clonotypes between healthy human individuals (dated by TCRdb to the early 2020s). In the study overall: The cohort included three men and a couple of women between 18 and 49 years of age. Libraries were prepared and TCR repertoires were sequenced by different laboratories using diverse techniques, in order to increase sequencing depth and limit assay-specific biases. To estimate repertoire size and how much clonotypes are shared between individuals, the study performed deep sequencing of blood TCR repertoires from a handful of healthy adults. Each donor's leukapheresis produced roughly between about 0.85 and 10 billion PBMCs. Here is what the overall study found, with its caveats: Because the study included a small number of donors, the genetic and exposure-history diversity represented was limited. Sampling was restricted to blood, and TCR repertoires in tissue are likely to differ from TCR repertoires in blood. Based on pairwise subsampling, the degree of clonotype sharing among donors was expected to be affected by sequencing depth.

To note about this clone: Its antigen is unknown. Base quality data are lacking; no much larger clone is found one base away.

Using the deep immunoSEQ assay, multiplex PCR amplified TCR CDR3 regions from genomic DNA. Genomic DNA extracted from each cell subset was distributed evenly over all wells of several immunoSEQ 96-well plates, and each plate served as one replicate. For unsorted PBMC, around 330 ng genomic DNA, equal to 30,000 or so T cell genomes, was loaded into each replicate PCR. Ten immunoSEQ deep assay plates were used to sequence the unsorted PBMC genomic DNA. Purified libraries were quantified with a Qubit 3.0 fluorometer, sized on a Bioanalyzer 2100, and re-quantified with the KAPA Library Quantification kit. A separate single-read 150-cycle Illumina NextSeq 550 flow cell was used to sequence each immunoSEQ 96-well plate. As for how the authors treated the data: Because the immunoSEQ output held only junctional sequences and lacked quality scores, the filtering could not match the filtering applied to full-length reads. Sequences were annotated with PyIR, a Python wrapper for IgBLAST v1.9, using IMGT germline references to assign V/J genes and CDR3. Reads with weak V/J assignments (E-value above 1e-6), missing CDR3, stop codons, out-of-frame junctions, or ambiguous translated residues were removed. V3J clonotypes were defined by identical inferred V gene, J gene, and CDR3 amino acid sequence. Percentage overlap between repertoires was computed as shared unique clonotypes divided by the size of the smaller repertoire. Repertoire richness was assessed with RTK rarefaction, the Chao1 estimator, and Recon v2.1 estimates of unobserved clonotypes. The clones in this table, taken by TCRdb from immuneACCESS, are in-frame only. Not every clone is retained; where verified, under half of the shortfall comes from an unresolved V gene, and the cause of the rest is unknown. V and J calls and clone size follow that table, whereas D and trimming were derived from the DNA. A total of 400,000 to 500,000 clones appear in this sample, 76% of them only once. Over 10% of the sample rests with the top ten.

The donors were healthy, HIV-negative adults who had no recently reported acute infections or vaccinations. Only Caucasian adults living in Nashville, Tennessee, USA were represented among the donors. For unsorted samples, 75 million to 90 million PBMCs were counted, and genomic DNA was extracted using the QIAamp DNA Blood Mini kit. Blood was collected by leukapheresis, and PBMCs were isolated by Ficoll-Histopaque density gradient centrifugation and then cryopreserved in liquid nitrogen vapor phase. The CDR3 starts with the cysteine, ends with the phenylalanine, and has 14 residues. Here the CDR3 DNA is all that survives: 42 bases in frame from base 1. Trimming takes 4 bases from V and 2 bases from J, and the germline ends sit 12 bases apart. The germline V gene specifies SGHTA as CDR1 and FQGNSA as CDR2.

The specimen was PBMCs. The source is a woman aged 40 to 50 in good health. Some clones in this sample may be carry-over from other donors' samples. The chain was built from TRBV7-2 and TRBJ2-7, with no reliable assignment of the D segment. The nucleotide sequence reads TGTGCCAGCAGCTCTCTAGATAGGCCCTACGAGCAGTACTTC. This is translated as CASSSLDRPYEQYF.